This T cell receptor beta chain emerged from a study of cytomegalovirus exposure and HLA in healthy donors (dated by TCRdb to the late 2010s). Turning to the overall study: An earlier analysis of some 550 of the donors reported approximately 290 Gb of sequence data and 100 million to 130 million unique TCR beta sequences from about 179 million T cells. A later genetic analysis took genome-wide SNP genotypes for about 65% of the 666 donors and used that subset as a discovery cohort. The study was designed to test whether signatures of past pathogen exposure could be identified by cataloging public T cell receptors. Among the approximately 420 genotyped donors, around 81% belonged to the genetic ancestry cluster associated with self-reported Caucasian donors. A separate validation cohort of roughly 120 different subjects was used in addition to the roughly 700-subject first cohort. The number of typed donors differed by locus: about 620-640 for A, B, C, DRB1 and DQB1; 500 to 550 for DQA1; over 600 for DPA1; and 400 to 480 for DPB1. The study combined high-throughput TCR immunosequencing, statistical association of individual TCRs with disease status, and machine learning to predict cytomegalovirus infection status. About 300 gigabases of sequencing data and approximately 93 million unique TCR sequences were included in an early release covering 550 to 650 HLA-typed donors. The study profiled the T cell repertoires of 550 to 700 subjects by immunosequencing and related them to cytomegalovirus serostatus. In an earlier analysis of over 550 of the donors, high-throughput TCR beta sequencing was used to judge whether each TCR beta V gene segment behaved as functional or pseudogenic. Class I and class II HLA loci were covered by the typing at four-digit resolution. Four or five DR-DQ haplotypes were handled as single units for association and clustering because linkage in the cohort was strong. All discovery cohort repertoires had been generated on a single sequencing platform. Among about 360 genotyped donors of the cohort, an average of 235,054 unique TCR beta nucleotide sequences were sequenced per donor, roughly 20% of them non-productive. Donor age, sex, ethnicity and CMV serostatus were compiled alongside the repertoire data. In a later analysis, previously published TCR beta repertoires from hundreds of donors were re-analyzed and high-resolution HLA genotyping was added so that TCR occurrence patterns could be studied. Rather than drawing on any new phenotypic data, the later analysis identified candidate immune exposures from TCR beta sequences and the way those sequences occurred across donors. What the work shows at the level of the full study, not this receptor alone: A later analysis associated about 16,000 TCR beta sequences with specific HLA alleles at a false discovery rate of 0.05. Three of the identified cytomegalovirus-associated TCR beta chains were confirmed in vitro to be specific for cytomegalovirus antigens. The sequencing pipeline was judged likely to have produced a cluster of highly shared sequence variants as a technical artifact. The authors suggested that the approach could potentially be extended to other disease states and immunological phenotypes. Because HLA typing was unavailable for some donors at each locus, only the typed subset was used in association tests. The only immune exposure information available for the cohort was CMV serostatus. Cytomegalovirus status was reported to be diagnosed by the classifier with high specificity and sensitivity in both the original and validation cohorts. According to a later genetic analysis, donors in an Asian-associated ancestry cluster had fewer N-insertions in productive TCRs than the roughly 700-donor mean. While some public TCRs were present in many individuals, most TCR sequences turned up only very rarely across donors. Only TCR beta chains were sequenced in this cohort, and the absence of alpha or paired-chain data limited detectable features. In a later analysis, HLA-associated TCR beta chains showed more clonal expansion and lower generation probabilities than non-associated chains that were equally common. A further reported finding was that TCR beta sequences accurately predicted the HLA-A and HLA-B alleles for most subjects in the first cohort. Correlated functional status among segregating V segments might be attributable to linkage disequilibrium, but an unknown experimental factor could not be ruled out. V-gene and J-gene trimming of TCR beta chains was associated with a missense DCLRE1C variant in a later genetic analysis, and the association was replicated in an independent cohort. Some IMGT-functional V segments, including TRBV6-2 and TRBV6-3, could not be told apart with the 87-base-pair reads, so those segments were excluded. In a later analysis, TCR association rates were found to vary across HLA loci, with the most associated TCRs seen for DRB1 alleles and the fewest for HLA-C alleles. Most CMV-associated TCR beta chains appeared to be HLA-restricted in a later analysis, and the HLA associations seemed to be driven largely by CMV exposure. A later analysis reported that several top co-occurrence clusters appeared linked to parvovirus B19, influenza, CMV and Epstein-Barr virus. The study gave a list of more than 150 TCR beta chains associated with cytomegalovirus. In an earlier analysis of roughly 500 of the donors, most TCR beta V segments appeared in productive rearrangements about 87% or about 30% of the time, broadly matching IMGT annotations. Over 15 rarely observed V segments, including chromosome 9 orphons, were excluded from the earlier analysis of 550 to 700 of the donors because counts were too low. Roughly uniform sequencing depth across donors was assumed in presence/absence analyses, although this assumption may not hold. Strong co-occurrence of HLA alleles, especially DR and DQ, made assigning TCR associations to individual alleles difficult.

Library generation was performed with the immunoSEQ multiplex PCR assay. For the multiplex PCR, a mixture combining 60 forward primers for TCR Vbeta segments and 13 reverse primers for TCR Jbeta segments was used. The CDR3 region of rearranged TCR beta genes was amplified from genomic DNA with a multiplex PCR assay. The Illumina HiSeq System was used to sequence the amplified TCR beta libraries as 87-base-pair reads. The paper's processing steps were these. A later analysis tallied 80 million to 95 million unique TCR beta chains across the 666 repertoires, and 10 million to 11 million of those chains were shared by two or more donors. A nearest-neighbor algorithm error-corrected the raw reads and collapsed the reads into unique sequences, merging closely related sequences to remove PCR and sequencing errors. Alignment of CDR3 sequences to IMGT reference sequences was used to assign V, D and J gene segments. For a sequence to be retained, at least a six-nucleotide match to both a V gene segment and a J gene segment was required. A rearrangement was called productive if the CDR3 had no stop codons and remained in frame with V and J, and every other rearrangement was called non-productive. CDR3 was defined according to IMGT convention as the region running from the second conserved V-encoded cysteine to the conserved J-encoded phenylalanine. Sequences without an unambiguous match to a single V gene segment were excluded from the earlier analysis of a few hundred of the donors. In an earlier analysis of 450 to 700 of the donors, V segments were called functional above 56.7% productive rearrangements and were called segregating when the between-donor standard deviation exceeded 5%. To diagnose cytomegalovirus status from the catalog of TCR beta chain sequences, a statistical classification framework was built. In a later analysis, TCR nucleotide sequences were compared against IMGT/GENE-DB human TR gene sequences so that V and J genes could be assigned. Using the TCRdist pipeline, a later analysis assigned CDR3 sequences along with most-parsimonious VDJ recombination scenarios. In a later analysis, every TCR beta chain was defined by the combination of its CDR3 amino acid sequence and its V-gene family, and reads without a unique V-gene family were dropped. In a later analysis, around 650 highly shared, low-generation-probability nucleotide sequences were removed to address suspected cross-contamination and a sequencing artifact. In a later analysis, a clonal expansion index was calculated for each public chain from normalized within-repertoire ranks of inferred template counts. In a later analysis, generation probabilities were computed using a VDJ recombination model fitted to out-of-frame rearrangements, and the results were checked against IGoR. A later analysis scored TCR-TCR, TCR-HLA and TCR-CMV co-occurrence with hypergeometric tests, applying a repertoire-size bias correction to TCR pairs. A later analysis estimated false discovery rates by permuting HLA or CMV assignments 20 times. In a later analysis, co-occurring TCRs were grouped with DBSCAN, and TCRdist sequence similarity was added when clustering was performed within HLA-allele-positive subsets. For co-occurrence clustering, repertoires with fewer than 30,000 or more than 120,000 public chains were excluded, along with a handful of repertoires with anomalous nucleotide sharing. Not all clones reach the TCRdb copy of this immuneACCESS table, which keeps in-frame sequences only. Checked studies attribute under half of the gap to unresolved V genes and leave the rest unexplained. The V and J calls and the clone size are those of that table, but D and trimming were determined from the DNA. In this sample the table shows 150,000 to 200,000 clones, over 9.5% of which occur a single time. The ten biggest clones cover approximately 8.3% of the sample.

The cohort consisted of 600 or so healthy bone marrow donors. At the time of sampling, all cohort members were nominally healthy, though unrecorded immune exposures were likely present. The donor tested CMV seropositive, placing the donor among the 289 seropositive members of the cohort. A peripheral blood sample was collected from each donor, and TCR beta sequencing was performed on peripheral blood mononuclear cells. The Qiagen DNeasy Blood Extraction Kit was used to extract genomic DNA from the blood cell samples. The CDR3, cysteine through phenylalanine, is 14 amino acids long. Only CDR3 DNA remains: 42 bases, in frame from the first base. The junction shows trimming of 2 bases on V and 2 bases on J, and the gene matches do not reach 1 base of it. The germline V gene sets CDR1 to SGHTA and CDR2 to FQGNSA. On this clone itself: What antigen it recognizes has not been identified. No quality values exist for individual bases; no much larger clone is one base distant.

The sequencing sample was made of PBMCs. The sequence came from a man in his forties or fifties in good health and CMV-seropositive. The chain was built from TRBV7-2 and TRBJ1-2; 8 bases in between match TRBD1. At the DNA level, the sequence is TGTGCCAGCAGCTTAACAGGGGGGAACTATGGCTACACCTTC. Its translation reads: CASSLTGGNYGYTF.